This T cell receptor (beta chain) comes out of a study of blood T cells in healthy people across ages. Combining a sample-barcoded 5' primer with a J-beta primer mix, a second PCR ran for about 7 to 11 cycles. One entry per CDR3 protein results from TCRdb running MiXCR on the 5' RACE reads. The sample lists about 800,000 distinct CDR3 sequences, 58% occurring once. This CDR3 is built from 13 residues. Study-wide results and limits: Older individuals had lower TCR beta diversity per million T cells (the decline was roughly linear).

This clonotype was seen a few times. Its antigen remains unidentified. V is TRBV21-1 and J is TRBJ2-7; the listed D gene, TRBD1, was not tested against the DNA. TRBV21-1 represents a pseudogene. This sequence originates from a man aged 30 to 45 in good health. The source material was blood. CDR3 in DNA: TGTGCCAGCCGGGGGCCATCACCTTACGAGCAGTACTTC. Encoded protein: CASRGPSPYEQYF.